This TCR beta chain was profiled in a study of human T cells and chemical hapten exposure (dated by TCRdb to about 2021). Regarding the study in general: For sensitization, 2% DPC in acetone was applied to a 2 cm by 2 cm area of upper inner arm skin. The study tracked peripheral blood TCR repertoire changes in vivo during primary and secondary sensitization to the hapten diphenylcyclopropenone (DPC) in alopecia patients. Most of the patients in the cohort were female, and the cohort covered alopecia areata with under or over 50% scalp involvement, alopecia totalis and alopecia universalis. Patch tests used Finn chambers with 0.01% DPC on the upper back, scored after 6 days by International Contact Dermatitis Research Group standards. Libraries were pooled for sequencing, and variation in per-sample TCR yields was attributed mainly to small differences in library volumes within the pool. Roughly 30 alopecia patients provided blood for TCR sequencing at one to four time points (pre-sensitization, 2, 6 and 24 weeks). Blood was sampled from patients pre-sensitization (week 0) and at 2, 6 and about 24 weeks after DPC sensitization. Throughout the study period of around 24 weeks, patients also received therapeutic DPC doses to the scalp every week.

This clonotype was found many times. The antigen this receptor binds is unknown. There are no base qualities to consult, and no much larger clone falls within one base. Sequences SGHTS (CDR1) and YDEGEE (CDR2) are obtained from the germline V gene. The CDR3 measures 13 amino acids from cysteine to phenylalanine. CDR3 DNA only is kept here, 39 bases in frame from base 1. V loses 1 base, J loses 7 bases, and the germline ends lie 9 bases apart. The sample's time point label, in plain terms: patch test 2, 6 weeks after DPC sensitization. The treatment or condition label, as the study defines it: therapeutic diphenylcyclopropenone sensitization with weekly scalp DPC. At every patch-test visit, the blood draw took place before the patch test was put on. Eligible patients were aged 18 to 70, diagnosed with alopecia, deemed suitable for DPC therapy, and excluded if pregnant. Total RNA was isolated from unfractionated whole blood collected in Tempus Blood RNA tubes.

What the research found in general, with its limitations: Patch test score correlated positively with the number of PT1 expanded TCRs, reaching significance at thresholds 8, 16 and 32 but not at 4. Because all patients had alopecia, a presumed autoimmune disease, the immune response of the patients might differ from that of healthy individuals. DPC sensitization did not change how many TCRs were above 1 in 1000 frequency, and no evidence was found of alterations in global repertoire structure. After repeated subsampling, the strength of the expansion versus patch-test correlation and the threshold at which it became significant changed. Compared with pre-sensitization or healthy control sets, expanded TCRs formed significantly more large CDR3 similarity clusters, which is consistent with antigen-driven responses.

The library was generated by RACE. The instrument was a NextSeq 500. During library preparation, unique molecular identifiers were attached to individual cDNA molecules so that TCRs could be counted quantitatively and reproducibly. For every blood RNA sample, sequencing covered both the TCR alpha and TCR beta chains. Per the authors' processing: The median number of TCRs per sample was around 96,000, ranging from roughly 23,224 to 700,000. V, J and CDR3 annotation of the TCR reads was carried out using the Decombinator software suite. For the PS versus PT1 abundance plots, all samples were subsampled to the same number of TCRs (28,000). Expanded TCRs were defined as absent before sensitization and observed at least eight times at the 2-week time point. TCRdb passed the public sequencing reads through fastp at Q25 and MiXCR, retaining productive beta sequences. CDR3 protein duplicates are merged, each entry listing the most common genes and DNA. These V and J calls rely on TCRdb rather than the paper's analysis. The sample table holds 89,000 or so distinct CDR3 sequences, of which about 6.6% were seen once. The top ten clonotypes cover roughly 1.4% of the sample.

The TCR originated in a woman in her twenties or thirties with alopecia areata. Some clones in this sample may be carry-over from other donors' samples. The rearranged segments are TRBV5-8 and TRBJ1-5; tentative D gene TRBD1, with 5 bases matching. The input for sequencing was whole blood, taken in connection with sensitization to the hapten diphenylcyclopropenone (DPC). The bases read TGTGCCAGCAGCTTGTCGGGGGGGCAGCCCCAGCATTTT. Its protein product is CASSLSGGQPQHF. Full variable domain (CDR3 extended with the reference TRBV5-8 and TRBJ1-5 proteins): EAGVTQSPTHLIKTRGQQATLRCSPISGHTSVYWYQQALGLGLQFLLWYDEGEERNRGNFPPRFSGRQFPNYSSELNVNALELEDSALYLCASSLSGGQPQHFGDGTRLSIL.